A selection of T cell receptor beta chains follows, all from one sample in a study of response to subunit inactivated influenza vaccine. TCRdb reprocessed the RT-PCR reads with MiXCR, giving one entry per CDR3 protein. There are around 540,000 distinct CDR3 sequences in the sample; 12% occur only once, and about 10% lies in the top ten. Sequencing was performed on PBMCs from blood, taken on the day of vaccination. The receptors here all came from a man in his fifties who received an inactivated influenza vaccine. The CDR3 runs from the conserved cysteine through the conserved F or W. Fields, in order: J gene, V gene, D gene, clone size, CDR3 protein, CDR3 DNA. A D gene is named only where the DNA matches it firmly. Rows may omit the clone size; those that give it use once, few, many or a size class.

TRBJ2-7	TRBV5-6	TRBD1	-	CASSSTRQGVTYEQYF	TGTGCCAGCAGCTCGACCCGACAGGGAGTGACCTACGAGCAGTACTTC
TRBJ1-4	TRBV13	TRBD1	-	CASSSTTTGGREKLFF	TGTGCCAGCAGCTCTACCACGACAGGGGGCCGCGAAAAACTGTTTTTT
TRBJ2-2	TRBV7-9	-	-	CASRKNGGTGELFF	TGTGCCAGCAGAAAAAATGGGGGCACCGGGGAGCTGTTTTTT
TRBJ1-1	TRBV12-3/TRBV12-4	-	-	CASSFYSQNTEAFF	TGTGCCAGCAGTTTCTACAGCCAGAACACTGAAGCTTTCTTT
TRBJ2-2	TRBV7-9	TRBD1	-	CASSRGQGLPTGELFF	TGTGCCAGCAGCCGGGGACAGGGTCTTCCAACCGGGGAGCTGTTTTTT
TRBJ1-5	TRBV19	-	few	CASSIVQESNQPQHF	TGTGCCAGTAGTATAGTGCAGGAGAGCAATCAGCCCCAGCATTTT
TRBJ2-1	TRBV7-2	TRBD2	-	CASPSRAGRYNEQFF	TGTGCCAGCCCCAGTCGAGCGGGGCGTTACAATGAGCAGTTCTTC
TRBJ2-7	TRBV7-9	-	many	CASSLDHYEQYF	TGTGCCAGCAGCTTAGATCACTACGAGCAGTACTTC
TRBJ1-4	TRBV28	-	-	CASSLRGHEKLFF	TGTGCCAGCAGTTTACGGGGTCATGAAAAACTGTTTTTT
TRBJ1-5	TRBV21-1	-	few	CASTGQGGGSWPQHF	TGTGCCAGCACCGGACAGGGAGGCGGGTCATGGCCCCAGCATTTT
TRBJ2-1	TRBV11-2	TRBD1	many	CASSPGTGYRNEQFF	TGTGCCAGCAGCCCCGGGACAGGGTATCGCAATGAGCAGTTCTTC
TRBJ2-3	TRBV6-4	TRBD2	-	CASSTRTGSGLAGFMHGTDTQYF	TGTGCCAGCAGTACCCGGACAGGGAGCGGACTAGCGGGGTTTATGCACGGTACAGATACGCAGTATTTT
TRBJ2-5	TRBV20-1	TRBD2	many	CSARDPRQAGVNQETQYF	TGCAGTGCTAGAGACCCACGACAAGCGGGGGTTAACCAAGAGACCCAGTACTTC
TRBJ2-1	TRBV6-1	-	few	CASTDYNEQFF	TGTGCCAGCACCGACTACAATGAGCAGTTCTTC
TRBJ2-3	TRBV2	TRBD1	few	CASSDPAGGLTDTQYF	TGTGCCAGCAGTGATCCGGCAGGGGGCCTCACAGATACGCAGTATTTT
TRBJ2-7	TRBV20-1	TRBD2	few	CSASRGRAYEQYF	TGCAGTGCTAGTCGTGGGAGGGCTTACGAGCAGTACTTC
TRBJ1-2	TRBV12-3/TRBV12-4	-	few	CASRADFYGYTF	TGTGCCAGCAGGGCAGACTTCTATGGCTACACCTTC
TRBJ2-1	TRBV30	TRBD2	-	CAWARTSGGSEQFF	TGTGCCTGGGCCAGGACTAGCGGGGGGAGTGAGCAGTTCTTC
TRBJ2-3	TRBV7-3	-	many	CASSLSAGTDTQYF	TGTGCCAGCAGCTTAAGCGCGGGGACAGATACGCAGTATTTT
TRBJ2-1	TRBV10-2	TRBD2	few	CASINRGGVYNEQFF	TGCGCCAGCATTAACCGGGGGGGCGTCTACAATGAGCAGTTCTTC
TRBJ2-7	TRBV4-3	-	few	CASSQEGLNSYEQYF	TGCGCCAGCAGCCAAGAAGGACTTAATTCCTACGAGCAGTACTTC
TRBJ2-1	TRBV5-1	-	few	CASSRNSDGNEQFF	TGCGCCAGCAGTCGTAATAGCGACGGCAATGAGCAGTTCTTC
TRBJ2-7	TRBV12-3/TRBV12-4	TRBD1	few	CASSLEGQYEQYF	TGTGCCAGCAGTTTAGAGGGACAGTACGAGCAGTACTTC
TRBJ2-5	TRBV28	TRBD2	many	CASSFPSGSVETQYF	TGTGCCAGCAGTTTCCCTAGCGGTTCAGTGGAGACCCAGTACTTC
TRBJ2-7	TRBV7-2	TRBD1	few	CASSRHYRGEQYF	TGTGCCAGCAGCCGCCACTACAGGGGCGAGCAGTACTTC
TRBJ1-2	TRBV11-2	-	few	CASSLVKGRTYGYTF	TGTGCCAGCAGCTTGGTTAAAGGGCGAACCTATGGCTACACCTTC
TRBJ1-2	TRBV24-1	-	-	CATSDLAVFTF	TGTGCCACCAGTGATTTGGCAGTGTTCACCTTC
TRBJ2-1	TRBV9	TRBD1	-	CASSVGTGTNEQFF	TGTGCCAGCAGCGTAGGGACAGGGACCAATGAGCAGTTCTTC
TRBJ2-2	TRBV11-2	-	-	CASSYREIANTGELFF	TGTGCCAGCAGCTACAGGGAGATCGCGAACACCGGGGAGCTGTTTTTT
TRBJ2-1	TRBV19	-	few	CASSIPGYEQFF	TGTGCCAGTAGTATCCCAGGGTATGAGCAGTTCTTC
TRBJ1-1	TRBV6-1	-	few	CASLPPAPNTEAFF	TGTGCCAGCCTCCCCCCGGCCCCTAACACTGAAGCTTTCTTT
TRBJ2-7	TRBV28	-	few	CASSLGIERNF	TGTGCCAGCAGTTTAGGGATAGAAAGGAACTTC
TRBJ2-7	TRBV7-9	TRBD1	many	CASSSLHSGTGEDEQYF	TGTGCCAGCAGCTCACTTCATTCCGGGACAGGGGAGGACGAGCAGTACTTC
TRBJ2-1	TRBV4-3	TRBD2	many	CASSPLADSYNEQFF	TGCGCCAGCAGCCCGCTAGCGGACTCCTACAATGAGCAGTTCTTC
TRBJ2-7	TRBV11-2	-	few	CASRSGIDEQYF	TGTGCCAGCAGGTCGGGGATCGACGAGCAGTACTTC
TRBJ2-1	TRBV3-1	-	-	CASSQVVQASRYNEQFF	TGTGCCAGCAGCCAAGTCGTTCAGGCCTCCCGATACAATGAGCAGTTCTTC
TRBJ2-2	TRBV7-2	-	-	CASLLYTSGGELFF	TGTGCCAGCCTCTTGTACACCTCGGGGGGGGAGCTGTTTTTT
TRBJ2-1	TRBV18	-	-	CASSPKLRDNEQFF	TGTGCCAGCTCACCCAAACTACGGGACAATGAGCAGTTCTTC
TRBJ1-2	TRBV20-1	-	many	CSARTPRRRGYTF	TGCAGTGCTAGGACTCCTCGACGGCGAGGCTACACCTTC
TRBJ2-1	TRBV12-3/TRBV12-4	-	many	CASTIGGPGNEQFF	TGTGCCAGCACCATCGGTGGCCCCGGCAATGAGCAGTTCTTC
TRBJ2-5	TRBV5-1	-	few	CASQRQETQYF	TGCGCCAGTCAGCGTCAAGAGACCCAGTACTTC
TRBJ2-2	TRBV10-3	TRBD2	-	CATGTSLTGELFF	TGTGCCACCGGGACTAGCCTCACCGGGGAGCTGTTTTTT
TRBJ2-1	TRBV5-1	-	few	CASSLELTGINEQFF	TGCGCCAGCAGCTTGGAGCTGACAGGCATCAATGAGCAGTTCTTC
TRBJ1-4	TRBV27	-	-	CASSFRLNEKLFF	TGTGCCAGCAGTTTCCGACTTAATGAAAAACTGTTTTTT
TRBJ2-1	TRBV6-2/TRBV6-3	-	few	CASSSFQGRTYNEQFF	TGTGCCAGCAGTTCCTTCCAGGGGAGAACCTACAATGAGCAGTTCTTC
TRBJ2-3	TRBV28	TRBD1	few	CASSSTGATDTQYF	TGTGCCAGCAGTTCGACAGGGGCGACAGATACGCAGTATTTT
TRBJ1-2	TRBV25-1	TRBD1	-	CASSEYGQGYGYTF	TGTGCCAGCAGTGAATACGGACAGGGCTATGGCTACACCTTC
TRBJ2-1	TRBV7-9	TRBD1	few	CASSSLGQGANEQFF	TGTGCCAGCAGCTCCCTGGGACAGGGGGCTAATGAGCAGTTCTTC
TRBJ2-1	TRBV7-2	-	few	CASSFGPFSEQFF	TGTGCCAGCAGCTTCGGACCGTTTAGTGAGCAGTTCTTC
TRBJ2-1	TRBV4-2	-	-	CASSQEVIRVSSYNEQFF	TGTGCCAGCAGCCAAGAGGTAATCCGGGTTAGCTCCTACAATGAGCAGTTCTTC